Below, 15 T cell receptor beta chains from the same sample are listed, as sequenced in a study of shared clonotypes between healthy human individuals. Sequencing used immunoSEQ multiplex PCR; TCRdb keeps in-frame clones, though not all of them. Of nearly 1,000,000 clones in the sample, about 80% were seen once. The sequencing input was memory CD4+ T cells sorted from blood. Subset denoted: CD45RA-negative fraction. These receptors were taken from a man younger than 35 in good health.

The chain combines TRBV28 with TRBJ1-5; 9 bases match TRBD1. Germline CDR1 reads MDHEN; CDR2 reads SYDVKM. The V gene end was trimmed by 5 bases and the J gene end by 6 bases; junction bases not matched to a gene: 11. There are 16 residues in the CDR3. CDR3 in amino acids: CASSKRRQGGTQPQHF. The DNA of the CDR3 is TGTGCCAGCAGTAAGCGACGACAGGGGGGTACTCAGCCCCAGCATTTT.

This clone was recorded once. This rearrangement joins TRBV5-4 to TRBJ2-5, with 8 nucleotides matching TRBD1. Looked up from germline, CDR1 is SGHNT and CDR2 is YYREEE (reference sequence). This CDR3 has 16 residues. V trimming: 3 bases; J trimming: 2 bases; junction bases outside the gene matches: 9. The CDR3 loop is CASSSKTGTGQETQYF. DNA of the CDR3: TGTGCCAGCAGCTCAAAGACCGGGACAGGACAAGAGACCCAGTACTTC.

Remarks on this clone: Within the sample, other DNA sequences also encode this same CDR3. The gene calls are TRBV10-3 and TRBJ2-3; no firm D call. The CDR3 loop spans 11 amino acids. V was shortened by 4 bases and J by 3 bases, with 2 bases between the two germline ends. In germline, CDR1 is ENHRY, CDR2 SYGVKD. The CDR3 here is CAISATDTQYF. In DNA form, the CDR3 reads TGTGCCATCAGTGCTACAGATACGCAGTATTTT.

The rearrangement joins TRBV6-1 to TRBJ1-5; D gene ambiguous. V lost 5 bases and J 0 bases, leaving 8 bases between the germline ends. In germline, CDR1 is MNHNS, CDR2 SASEGT. The CDR3 totals 14 residues. The CDR3 reads CASSYGVSNQPQHF. Written as DNA, the CDR3 is TGTGCCAGCAGTTATGGAGTTAGCAATCAGCCCCAGCATTTT.

The V call is TRBV5-6, the J call TRBJ1-6; TRBD1 agrees at 8 bases. Trimming at V came to 6 bases and at J to 6 bases, leaving 5 bases not matched to a gene. CDR3 length: 14 amino acids. Germline lookup yields CDR1 SGHDT and CDR2 YYEEEE. DNA for the CDR3: TGTGCCAGCACCAACAGGGGGTTTAATTCACCCCTCCACTTT. Translation gives CASTNRGFNSPLHF.

This clone has a count of ten or more. The chain couples TRBV7-9 to TRBJ2-3; D tentatively reads TRBD1 or TRBD2 (5 bases each). CDR3 length: 12 amino acids. V shed 11 bases and J shed 5 bases, with 14 bases lying between them. Germline CDR1 SEHNR, CDR2 FQNEAQ (reference sequence). Here the CDR3 reads CAAKQGEDTQYF. CDR3 DNA sequence: TGTGCCGCCAAGCAGGGAGAAGATACGCAGTATTTT.

V usage is TRBV6-1 and J usage is TRBJ2-2; 8 positions match TRBD1. The germline V gene encodes CDR1 MNHNS and CDR2 SASEGT. Unmatched junction bases numbered 8, after V lost 5 bases and J lost 6 bases. This CDR3 has 15 amino acids. CDR3 nucleotides: TGTGCCAGCAGTATCGGGGACAGGCGCGCCGGGGAGCTGTTTTTT. Protein sequence: CASSIGDRRAGELFF.

The chain employs TRBV5-1 and TRBJ1-1; 9 bases map to TRBD1. J lost 1 base, V lost 5 bases, and 3 bases had no gene match. This CDR3 has 14 amino acids. Germline V lookup: CDR1 SGHRS, CDR2 YFSETQ. CDR3 DNA: TGCGCCAGCAGGAACAGGGGGCAGAACACTGAAGCTTTCTTT. Protein sequence: CASRNRGQNTEAFF.

V is TRBV5-1 and J is TRBJ2-5; perhaps TRBD1 as D (5 bases). V was trimmed by 0 bases and J by 3 bases, leaving 12 bases between them. This CDR3 region has 15 residues. The germline V gene encodes CDR1 SGHRS and CDR2 YFSETQ. The CDR3 protein is CASSLEGYKKETQYF. As DNA, the CDR3 is TGCGCCAGCAGCTTGGAGGGGTACAAGAAAGAGACCCAGTACTTC.

The rearrangement links TRBV30 to TRBJ1-5, with a tentative D call TRBD1 (5 bases). The CDR3 has 15 amino acids. Germline assignment: CDR1 GTSNPN and CDR2 SVGIG (reference sequence). Trimming stripped 2 bases from V and 0 bases from J, with 11 bases between. The CDR3 nucleotides are TGTGCCTGGAGTCCCGGGGCTTATAGCAATCAGCCCCAGCATTTT. Translation: CAWSPGAYSNQPQHF. The whole variable domain, remainder taken from reference TRBV30 and TRBJ1-5, is SQTIHQWPATLVQPVGSPLSLECTVEGTSNPNLYWYRQAAGRGLQLLFYSVGIGQISSEVPQNLSASRPQDRQFILSSKKLLLSDSGFYLCAWSPGAYSNQPQHFGDGTRLSIL.

The V and J genes are TRBV30 and TRBJ2-7; 7 bases are a match to TRBD2. The CDR3 totals 13 residues. CDR1 GTSNPN and CDR2 SVGIG come from the germline V gene (reference sequence). V lost 8 bases, J lost 2 bases, and 9 bases stayed unmatched. The CDR3 sequence is CAPGRDYTYEQYF. In nucleotides, the CDR3 is TGTGCCCCCGGTAGGGACTACACCTACGAGCAGTACTTC.

The V call is TRBV4-1, the J call TRBJ1-3; TRBD1 is a possible D gene (5 bases). Germline V gene lookup returns CDR1 MGHRA and CDR2 YSYEKL. The CDR3 runs 16 residues. The V and J ends lost 2 bases and 7 bases respectively, with 18 bases between them. The CDR3 is CASSQPFRDRINTIYF. The DNA for the CDR3 is TGCGCCAGCAGCCAACCATTCCGGGACCGGATTAACACCATATATTTT.

The chain recombines TRBV19 with TRBJ2-6; no clear D. Germline V gene sequence: CDR1 LNHDA, CDR2 SQIVND (reference sequence). Trimming left V 2 bases short and J 2 bases short, with 4 bases between. This CDR3 region has 14 residues. DNA of the CDR3: TGTGCCAGTAGTATAACCCCTGGGGCCAACGTCCTGACTTTC. As protein: CASSITPGANVLTF.

This clone was counted once. The same CDR3 can be traced to other DNA sequences in this sample. V usage is TRBV5-6 and J usage is TRBJ2-3; D call uncertain. Trimming left V 2 bases short and J 3 bases short, with 4 bases between. Looked up from germline, CDR1 is SGHDT and CDR2 is YYEEEE. The CDR3 consists of 12 residues. The CDR3 region is CASSLQTDTQYF. The CDR3 region has the DNA TGTGCCAGCAGCTTACAGACAGATACGCAGTATTTT.

The chain is built from TRBV4-3 and TRBJ2-1; TRBD1 agrees at 11 bases. The V gene end was trimmed by 4 bases and the J gene end by 3 bases; junction bases not matched to a gene: 8. This CDR3 has 17 amino acids. Germline-derived CDR1 and CDR2 are LGHNA and YSLEER. CDR3 DNA: TGCGCCAGCAGCCCCGCCCCCGGGACAGGGGGCTACAATGAGCAGTTCTTC. This encodes CASSPAPGTGGYNEQFF.